This T cell receptor beta chain was sequenced during a study of T cells in Graves' hyperthyroidism and ophthalmopathy (dated by TCRdb to the late 2010s). About the study as a whole: Peripheral blood was collected at initial diagnosis, before any treatment. Prospective prediction of ophthalmopathy was tested in an independent validation cohort consisting of some 18 hyperthyroidism patients and around 16 patients who later progressed to ophthalmopathy. In addition, the study compared T-cell repertoires in thyroid tissue and in blood from five to seven Graves' hyperthyroidism patients. A discovery cohort of about 100 patients, 43 with Graves' ophthalmopathy and fewer than 65 with stable Graves' hyperthyroidism, was used to find distinguishing TCR V-J signatures. The 100 or so discovery patients were randomly split 7:3 into training and test sets. TCR Vbeta CDR3 sequencing of approximately 140 peripheral blood samples (about 45 ophthalmopathy, roughly 74 hyperthyroidism and 17 progressor patients) is reported in the paper. Once sampling was done, hyperthyroidism patients were given methimazole at a starting dose of 30 mg daily, whereas ophthalmopathy patients were given high-dose intravenous methylprednisolone. Broad study findings and their caveats: Most expanded thyroid clonotypes (frequency above 0.001) were also detected in blood, suggesting blood repertoires may reflect thyroid immune responses. During validation, the model predicted progression to ophthalmopathy a median of roughly six months ahead of onset, with around 70% sensitivity and more than 72% specificity. Sample size was not statistically predetermined, and blinding of investigators to group allocation was not performed. A 13 V-J signature model separated ophthalmopathy from stable hyperthyroidism, with nearly 90% sensitivity and just under 84% specificity in cross-validation and 80%/75% in testing.

Hyperthyroidism patients were aged 18 to 65 years and newly diagnosed, with disease duration of less than 2 months. Any patient with an uncontrolled infection, another autoimmune disease, pregnancy or lactation was excluded. Diagnoses were established on the basis of clinical symptoms, serum thyroxine and TRAb, thyroid ultrasound, and orbital computed tomography. For progressor patients, blood was drawn at the first diagnosis of hyperthyroidism, before any ophthalmopathy symptoms had appeared. PBMCs were isolated from about 9 ml of fresh peripheral blood by Ficoll-Paque density gradient centrifugation. Patients classed as progressors first received a Graves' hyperthyroidism diagnosis and then went on to develop ophthalmopathy during follow-up. Trizol reagent was used to extract total RNA, and RNA quality was then checked on an Agilent 2100 Bioanalyzer. This clonotype was picked up many times. Its antigen is not yet known. The record has no base qualities; no much larger clone is one base away.

TCR beta CDR3 regions were amplified from RNA transcripts. For the first round of RT-PCR on the TCR CDR3, the HTBI primer set was used together with the Qiagen OneStep RT-PCR kit. Libraries were constructed in a second round of multiplex PCR, after which size selection and purification were carried out. Libraries were sequenced paired-end with 100 bp reads on an Illumina HiSeq2000. In the paper's pipeline: SOAPnuke was used to process the raw data, with reads discarded if the reads contained adapters or uncalled bases, had a mean Phred below 15, or lacked an exact constant-primer or identifier match. High-quality paired reads were merged using COPE v1.2.5, and each unique nucleotide sequence was defined as a clonotype. MiTCR v1.1 was used to align clonotypes to the IMGT TRBV, TRBD and TRBJ reference segments. Only V-J combinations with frequency above 0.0001, covering roughly 99% of repertoires, were analysed. The TCS score was defined as the ratio of F50 (clonal expansion) to E x V (chaos), calculated using BLOSUM62-based TCRdist between CDR3 peptides within each V-J. Welch's t-statistics and random forest reduced 500 to 550 V-J features to 10 to 15, which were used in a naive Bayes classifier (R e1071). In-frame beta chains were kept once TCRdb had trimmed the public reads at Q25 with fastp and called clones with MiXCR. Identical CDR3 protein sequences are pooled into one entry, listed with their most common genes and DNA. The authors' filters were not applied to this entry. The sample table holds 300,000 to 450,000 distinct CDR3 sequences, of which 17% were seen once. The top ten hold 30% to 35% of the sample.

The CDR3, cysteine through phenylalanine, is 14 amino acids long. Solely the CDR3 DNA is kept, with 42 bases framed from the first base. V and J lose 6 bases and 3 bases, and a span of 12 bases separates them. The clonotype comes from a woman aged 25 to 45 with Graves' hyperthyroidism that later progressed to Graves' ophthalmopathy. Sequencing was performed on blood. The V and J segments used are TRBV12-3 or TRBV12-4 and TRBJ1-3; the D gene remains uncertain. The CDR3 protein sequence reads: CASSPEVRGNTIYF. The sequence in DNA is TGTGCCAGCAGCCCCGAAGTCCGTGGAAACACCATATATTTT.